The present T cell receptor (beta chain) was sequenced within a study of chemoradiotherapy in HPV16-positive cancers. About the study: Candidate HPV-specific T-cell clones and common TCR motifs came from functional assays in a couple of HPV16-positive patients. Study-wide results and caveats: Only a couple of HPV16-positive patients supplied the functional HPV-specificity definition.

The germline gives CDR1 GTSNPN, CDR2 SVGIG (reference sequence). The germline V and J ends were trimmed by 0 bases and 1 base, with 10 bases remaining between them. CDR3 length: 15 amino acids. Repeated repertoire sampling spanned the course of chemoradiotherapy. A word on this clone: No antigen is known for it.

Sequencing used immunoSEQ multiplex PCR; TCRdb keeps in-frame clones, though not all of them. There are about 8,900 clones in the sample; roughly 81% occur only once, and about 3.1% lies in the top ten. The TCR was taken from a human donor with HPV-associated anogenital cancer. Source: tumor tissue, taken from a patient who underwent chemoradiotherapy. This chain uses TRBV30 with TRBJ1-5, with D tentatively TRBD1 (5 bases). CDR3 residues: CAWSVGVGSNQPQHF. Here the CDR3 DNA reads TGTGCCTGGAGTGTGGGGGTGGGAAGCAATCAGCCCCAGCATTTT.